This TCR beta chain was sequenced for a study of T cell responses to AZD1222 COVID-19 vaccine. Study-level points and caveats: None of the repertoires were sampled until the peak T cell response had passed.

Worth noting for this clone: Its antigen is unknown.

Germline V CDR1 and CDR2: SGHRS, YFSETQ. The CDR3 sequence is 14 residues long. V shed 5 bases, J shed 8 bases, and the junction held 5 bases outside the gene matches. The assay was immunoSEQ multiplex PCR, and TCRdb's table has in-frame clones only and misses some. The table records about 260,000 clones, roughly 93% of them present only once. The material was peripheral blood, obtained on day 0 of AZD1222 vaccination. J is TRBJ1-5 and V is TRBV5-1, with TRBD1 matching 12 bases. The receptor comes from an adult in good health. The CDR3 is CASSLGTGGKPQHF. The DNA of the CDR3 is TGCGCCAGCAGTCTAGGGACAGGGGGCAAGCCCCAGCATTTT.